A single sample is the source of the 22 T cell receptor beta chains below, sequenced in a study of T cell responses to AZD1222 COVID-19 vaccine. The repertoire was sequenced with immunoSEQ multiplex PCR; TCRdb's copy has only in-frame clones and lacks some. The repertoire includes 7,500 to 9,500 clones, 70% to 90% of them detected once, and about 7% sits in the top ten. The sample consisted of peripheral blood, taken 28 days after the second AZD1222 dose. These receptors originate from an adult who received the AZD1222 COVID-19 vaccine.

J is TRBJ2-3 and V is TRBV19; 8 nucleotides match TRBD2. The CDR3 has 14 residues. Germline assignment: CDR1 LNHDA and CDR2 SQIVND (reference sequence). V lost 6 bases and J lost 5; bases outside the gene matches: 7. The CDR3 sequence is CASRPGLAGDTQYF. The CDR3 nucleotides read TGTGCCAGTAGACCCGGACTAGCTGGAGATACGCAGTATTTT. The complete variable domain, with remaining parts taken from reference TRBV19 and TRBJ2-3, reads DGGITQSPKYLFRKEGQNVTLSCEQNLNHDAMYWYRQDPGQGLRLIYYSQIVNDFQKGDIAEGYSVSREKKESFPLTVTSAQKNPTAFYLCASRPGLAGDTQYFGPGTRLTVL.

CDR3 residues: CASSVGQGNQPQHF. In DNA form, the CDR3 reads TGTGCCAGCAGCGTGGGACAGGGAAACCAGCCCCAGCATTTT. The chain combines TRBV5-4 with TRBJ1-5; 9 positions match TRBD1. Germline values: CDR1 SGHNT, CDR2 YYREEE (reference sequence). V shed 4 bases and J 7 bases; nucleotides not matched to a gene: 6. CDR3 length: 14 amino acids.

In this sample, this clone turned up once. J is TRBJ1-4 and V is TRBV19; tentatively, D is TRBD1 (6 bases). Trimming removed 11 bases at V and 8 bases at J, with 21 bases between. The CDR3 totals 14 residues. The germline V gene encodes CDR1 LNHDA and CDR2 SQIVND (reference sequence). CDR3 sequence reads: CASRGQTSEEKLFF. The CDR3 DNA is TGTGCCTCCCGGGGACAAACCTCAGAGGAAAAACTGTTTTTT.

J is TRBJ2-2 and V is TRBV12-3 or TRBV12-4; D is undetermined. The ends were cut back, 2 bases at V and 7 bases at J, with 5 bases in the middle. This CDR3 is 12 amino acids long. The CDR3 DNA is TGTGCCAGCAGTTTAAACTACGGGGAGCTGTTTTTT. Translated: CASSLNYGELFF.

This chain links TRBV11-2 with TRBJ2-5; D is possibly TRBD2 (7 bases). The ends were cut back, 5 bases at V and 3 bases at J, with 19 bases in the middle. In germline, CDR1 is SGHAT, CDR2 FQNNGV. The CDR3 has 16 residues. DNA of the CDR3: TGTGCCAGCAGCCCAGGGAGGGGGTCTTATGAAGAGACCCAGTACTTC. Its protein product is CASSPGRGSYEETQYF. The complete variable domain, with remaining parts taken from reference TRBV11-2 and TRBJ2-5, reads EAGVAQSPRYKIIEKRQSVAFWCNPISGHATLYWYQQILGQGPKLLIQFQNNGVVDDSQLPKDRFSAERLKGVDSTLKIQPAKLEDSAVYLCASSPGRGSYEETQYFGPGTRLLVL.

The V gene is TRBV6-1, the J gene TRBJ1-1; the D gene is possibly TRBD1 (5 bases). Trimming pared 2 bases from V and 1 base from J, leaving 11 bases between. CDR1 and CDR2 (germline): MNHNS, SASEGT. CDR3 length equals 15 residues. The DNA for the CDR3 is TGTGCCAGCAGTGAATGGATAGGGACGAACACTGAAGCTTTCTTT. It is translated as CASSEWIGTNTEAFF.

The chain combines TRBV18 with TRBJ2-7; no reliable D call. Trimming removed 3 bases at V and 0 bases at J, with 12 bases between. Germline V gene lookup returns CDR1 KGHSH and CDR2 LQKENI. This CDR3 region has 15 residues. The CDR3 here is CASSPGESSSYEQYF. The CDR3 bases are TGTGCCAGCTCACCTGGAGAATCCTCCTCCTACGAGCAGTACTTC.

A note on this clone: The junction departs from germline at one end; a sequencing error may be responsible. V gene TRBV7-3 combines with J gene TRBJ2-2, with TRBD2 matching 11 bases. Germline CDR1 is SGHTA and CDR2 is FQGTGA. The CDR3 extends over 17 amino acids. This chain's CDR3 is CASSLTATSGNPGELFF. CDR3 in DNA: TGTGCCAGCAGCTTAACCGCGACTAGCGGGAACCCCGGGGAGCTGTTTTTT.

The V and J genes are TRBV9 and TRBJ1-6; 10 positions agree with TRBD1. There are 15 residues in the CDR3. Germline-derived CDR1 and CDR2 are SGDLS and YYNGEE. After removal of 0 bases from V and 10 bases from J, the junction contained 4 bases not matched to a gene. The DNA of the CDR3 is TGTGCCAGCAGCGTAGCGGGACAGGGGAAGTCACCCCTCCACTTT. As protein: CASSVAGQGKSPLHF.

In nucleotides, the CDR3 is TGTGCCAGCAGTCCAAGGGGGATCTACGAGCAGTACTTC. Residues: CASSPRGIYEQYF. The rearrangement uses TRBV12-3 or TRBV12-4 and TRBJ2-7, with D tentatively TRBD1 (6 bases). The CDR3 runs to 13 residues. With 5 bases removed from V and 3 bases from J, the gap between germline ends came to 11 bases.

This rearrangement joins TRBV2 to TRBJ2-3, with 10 bases matching TRBD2. Germline-derived CDR1 and CDR2 are SNHLY and FYNNEI. This CDR3 region has 15 residues. V was clipped by 4 bases and J by 5 bases; unmatched bases: 6. The CDR3 coding sequence is TGTGCCAGCAGTGGAGCGGGAGGGCGGGTAGATACGCAGTATTTT. Protein: CASSGAGGRVDTQYF.

V and J are TRBV13 and TRBJ2-7, with 10 nucleotides matching TRBD1. Trimming removed 4 bases from V and 3 bases from J; junction bases left unmatched: 9. The CDR3 length is 16 residues. Germline loops: CDR1 PRHDT, CDR2 FYEKMQ (reference sequence). The CDR3 DNA sequence: TGTGCCAGCAGCTCGTGGGCGGGACAGGGGTTCTACGAGCAGTACTTC. It yields the protein CASSSWAGQGFYEQYF.

The chain couples TRBV29-1 to TRBJ2-1, with D perhaps matching TRBD2 (5 bases). CDR3 size: 15 residues. The ends were cut back, 1 base at V and 8 bases at J, with 18 bases in the middle. Germline CDR1 reads SQVTM; CDR2 reads ANQGSEA. The CDR3 reads CSVEVAGRVFDEQFF. In DNA, the CDR3 is TGCAGCGTTGAAGTCGCGGGCCGGGTTTTTGATGAGCAGTTCTTC.

The chain links TRBV6-5 to TRBJ1-1; TRBD1 might be the D (5 bases). Germline values: CDR1 MNHEY, CDR2 SVGAGI. The CDR3 is made up of 14 amino acids. The V end lost 5 bases, the J end lost 4 bases, and 14 bases lay between the germline ends. The CDR3: CASSRQPLITEAFF. CDR3 in DNA: TGTGCCAGCAGTAGACAGCCGTTGATCACTGAAGCTTTCTTT.

This chain connects TRBV7-9 to TRBJ1-2; a weak D match, TRBD1 (5 bases). Looked up from germline, CDR1 is SEHNR and CDR2 is FQNEAQ (reference sequence). The CDR3 totals 13 residues. Trimming stripped 6 bases from V and 8 bases from J, with 16 bases between. The CDR3 reads CASSPLRERGYTF. The CDR3, as DNA: TGTGCCAGCAGTCCCCTCAGGGAGCGAGGCTACACCTTC.

The rearrangement uses TRBV7-2 and TRBJ2-7; D not resolved. Germline V lookup: CDR1 SGHTA, CDR2 FQGNSA. Trimming pared 0 bases from V and 2 bases from J, leaving 5 bases between. The CDR3 covers 13 residues. The CDR3, as DNA: TGTGCCAGCAGCTTAGCACACACCTACGAGCAGTACTTC. It yields the protein CASSLAHTYEQYF.

This CDR3 is CASGDARVAGGPIADTQYF. CDR3 coding DNA: TGTGCCAGCGGGGATGCCCGGGTAGCGGGAGGGCCGATCGCAGATACGCAGTATTTT. This chain joins TRBV27 and TRBJ2-3, with 11 bases matching TRBD2. This CDR3 comprises 19 residues. Germline trimming cut 8 bases from V and 4 bases from J; bases unmatched to any gene: 20. Germline CDR1 reads MNHEY; CDR2 reads SMNVEV (reference sequence).

The genes are TRBV4-3 and TRBJ1-4, with 8 bases lining up with TRBD1. V gave up 3 bases and J gave up 8 bases; unmatched junction bases: 8. Germline CDR1 reads LGHNA; CDR2 reads YSLEER. The CDR3 sequence is 15 residues long. Written as DNA, the CDR3 is TGCGCCAGCAGCCAGCTACAGGGGGTAGAAGAAAAACTGTTTTTT. Translation: CASSQLQGVEEKLFF.

The gene calls are TRBV11-3 and TRBJ2-5, with D possibly TRBD2 on 5 matching bases. The CDR3 has 12 amino acids. CDR1 and CDR2 (germline): SGHNT, YENEEA. Trimming stripped 5 bases from V and 3 bases from J, with 7 bases between. For the CDR3, the DNA is TGTGCCAGCAGCGGGAGAGAAGAGACCCAGTACTTC. Protein sequence: CASSGREETQYF.

The rearrangement uses TRBV29-1 and TRBJ2-3, with 7 bases lining up with TRBD1. After removal of 4 bases from V and 5 bases from J, the junction contained 6 bases not matched to a gene. Germline CDR1 and CDR2: SQVTM and ANQGSEA. The CDR3 runs 13 residues. The CDR3 coding sequence is TGCAGCGTTGGCACAGGGGTGGGAGATACGCAGTATTTT. Its translation: CSVGTGVGDTQYF.

This chain uses TRBV7-9 with TRBJ1-1, with 7 bases aligning to TRBD1. The trim removed 5 bases at V and 2 bases at J, leaving 11 bases unmatched. Germline assignment: CDR1 SEHNR and CDR2 FQNEAQ (reference sequence). There are 16 residues in the CDR3. CDR3 loop: CASSPWVDRVNTEAFF. CDR3 coding DNA: TGTGCCAGCAGCCCTTGGGTTGACAGGGTCAACACTGAAGCTTTCTTT.

V usage is TRBV10-3 and J usage is TRBJ2-7, with 7 bases that match TRBD1. This CDR3 is 13 amino acids long. V dropped 0 bases and J dropped 4; count of bases not matched to a gene: 0. CDR1 ENHRY and CDR2 SYGVKD come from the germline V gene. CDR3 sequence (DNA): TGTGCCATCAGTGAGTCGACAGGGTACGAGCAGTACTTC. Residues: CAISESTGYEQYF.